The sequence of this T cell receptor (beta chain) was determined in a study of blood T cell repertoires in COVID-19. Across the whole study: Samples representing acute and convalescent COVID-19 were sourced from the United States, Italy and Spain. T cells, B-cell-depleted T cells, or PBMCs provided the cDNA or gDNA that served as material.

Sequencing was performed with immunoSEQ multiplex PCR; in TCRdb, only in-frame clones are kept and a portion is missing. The profile shows 85,000 to 100,000 clones, roughly 89% of them singletons. V trimming: 0 bases; J trimming: 9 bases; junction bases outside the gene matches: 10. The CDR3 length is 16 residues. Germline CDR1 LGHNA, CDR2 YNFKEQ. This receptor was taken from a man aged 45-60 years with active or convalescent COVID-19. Sequenced material: peripheral blood. The J gene is TRBJ1-3, the V gene TRBV4-2; TRBD1 matches at 8 bases. The CDR3 reads CASSQDPGLQGATIYF. In nucleotides, the CDR3 is TGTGCCAGCAGCCAAGATCCGGGTCTCCAGGGGGCCACCATATATTTT.